Below are 17 T cell receptor beta chains sequenced from a single sample in a study of CD8 T cells in ankylosing spondylitis. TCRdb analysed the 5' RACE reads with MiXCR anew, one entry per CDR3 protein. This sample has about 250,000 distinct CDR3 sequences, with roughly 32% found just once. Sequences were obtained from blood, either unsorted or a sorted T cell fraction (not recorded which). The source is a male donor with ankylosing spondylitis or in good health (not recorded which).

The chain is built from TRBV15 and TRBJ2-7; D is possibly TRBD2 (5 bases). Germline lookup yields CDR1 LNHNV and CDR2 YYDKDF (reference sequence). This CDR3 is 17 amino acids long. Trimming shortened V by 0 bases and J by 0 bases, and 15 bases separated the two germline ends. In nucleotides, the CDR3 is TGTGCCACCAGCAGAGATCGGACTTTAAAGGGCTCCTACGAGCAGTACTTC. Translating gives CATSRDRTLKGSYEQYF.

This chain joins TRBV4-1 and TRBJ2-7; D is unclear. Between the trimmed V and J ends, which lost 2 bases and 4 bases, there was a span of 9 bases. The CDR3 consists of 13 residues. Germline V lookup: CDR1 MGHRA, CDR2 YSYEKL. In DNA, the CDR3 is TGCGCCAGCAGCCAAAGACTGCAATACGAGCAGTACTTC. It codes for CASSQRLQYEQYF.

This chain connects TRBV29-1 to TRBJ1-2; no clear D gene. The ends were cut back, 6 bases at V and 8 bases at J, with 13 bases in the middle. Germline assignment: CDR1 SQVTM and CDR2 ANQGSEA. The CDR3 consists of 11 residues. CDR3 protein: CSVPRSVGYTF. The CDR3, as DNA: TGCAGCGTGCCCCGATCGGTCGGCTACACCTTC.

This clonotype was seen a few times. The chain carries TRBV12-3 or TRBV12-4 and TRBJ1-3; D remains unclear. There are 14 residues in the CDR3. V was shortened by 3 bases and J by 0 bases, with 6 bases between the two germline ends. The CDR3, as DNA: TGTGCCAGCAGTTTGTCGAGCTCTGGAAACACCATATATTTT. This encodes CASSLSSSGNTIYF.

This clonotype was detected many times. The chain has TRBV6-4 and TRBJ2-7, with D possibly matching TRBD1 (5 bases). V was clipped by 7 bases and J by 5 bases, with 18 bases between them. The CDR3 sequence is 14 residues long. Germline V CDR1 and CDR2: MRHNA, SNTAGT. CDR3 residues: CASMHGAAADEQYF. The DNA of the CDR3 is TGTGCCAGCATGCATGGGGCAGCCGCCGACGAGCAGTACTTC.

This clonotype was counted between two and nine times. V is TRBV12-3 or TRBV12-4 and J is TRBJ2-1; D call uncertain. The CDR3 spans 12 residues. Deletions cut 6 bases from V and 7 bases from J, with 10 bases between. The CDR3 reads CASRGAANEQFF. In nucleotides, the CDR3 is TGTGCCAGCAGGGGTGCGGCTAATGAGCAGTTCTTC.

The chain recombines TRBV9 with TRBJ1-1; D gene uncertain. The germline V gene encodes CDR1 SGDLS and CDR2 YYNGEE. V dropped 0 bases and J dropped 4 bases, with 10 bases sitting between them. The CDR3 spans 14 residues. The CDR3 DNA sequence: TGTGCCAGCAGCGTAGATGGGGTGGGCACTGAAGCTTTCTTT. Amino acid sequence: CASSVDGVGTEAFF.

CDR3 nucleotides: TGTGCCAGCAGCGTAGGGATGGGTGCCTACATGAACTATGGCTACACCTTC. It translates to CASSVGMGAYMNYGYTF. V is TRBV9 and J is TRBJ1-2, with D uncertain. Trimming left V 0 bases short and J 2 bases short, with 17 bases between. The CDR3 runs to 17 residues. Germline CDR1 SGDLS, CDR2 YYNGEE.

This clonotype occurred once. V and J are TRBV7-2 and TRBJ1-4; 8 bases line up with TRBD1. V trimming: 5 bases; J trimming: 8 bases; junction bases outside the gene matches: 7. Per the germline V gene, CDR1 is SGHTA and CDR2 is FQGNSA. The CDR3 is 14 residues long. The CDR3 nucleotides are TGTGCCAGCAGCCCCGGACAGGGCTGGGAAAAACTGTTTTTT. Translating gives CASSPGQGWEKLFF.

The J gene is TRBJ2-1, the V gene TRBV27, with 7 nucleotides matching TRBD1. With 6 bases clipped from V and 8 bases from J, the junction kept 7 bases outside the gene matches. This CDR3 contains 13 residues. In germline, CDR1 is MNHEY, CDR2 SMNVEV (reference sequence). The DNA of the CDR3 is TGTGCCAGCAGAAGACAGGGTTCGGATGAGCAGTTCTTC. Translated, it gives CASRRQGSDEQFF.

The table lists this clonotype with a few counts. V and J are TRBV20-1 and TRBJ2-5, with TRBD2 matching 9 bases. After removal of 2 bases from V and 1 base from J, the junction contained 2 bases not matched to a gene. This CDR3 contains 14 residues. Germline CDR1 is DFQATT and CDR2 is SNEGSKA (reference sequence). The CDR3 region is CSARLAGLQETQYF. As DNA, the CDR3 is TGCAGTGCTAGACTAGCGGGGCTCCAAGAGACCCAGTACTTC.

The chain links TRBV20-1 to TRBJ2-1; 10 bases are shared with TRBD1. The germline V gene has CDR1 DFQATT and CDR2 SNEGSKA (reference sequence). This CDR3 comprises 15 residues. After removal of 6 bases from V and 4 bases from J, the junction contained 9 bases not matched to a gene. The CDR3 region has the DNA TGCAGTGCCTACACCGGGACAGGGGTTTACAATGAGCAGTTCTTC. Translating it yields CSAYTGTGVYNEQFF.

The V gene is TRBV7-2, the J gene TRBJ2-5; D is perhaps TRBD2 (6 bases). Deletions cut 6 bases from V and 4 bases from J, with 21 bases between. CDR1 is SGHTA and CDR2 is FQGNSA in the germline V gene. This CDR3 contains 16 residues. The chain's CDR3 is CASSPLGGYGSETQYF. The DNA of the CDR3 is TGTGCCAGCAGTCCTCTTGGGGGGTATGGGTCAGAGACCCAGTACTTC.

The rearrangement uses TRBV6-1 and TRBJ2-7; TRBD1 is a possible D gene (8 bases). The CDR3 covers 13 residues. Trimming cost V 6 bases and J 2 bases, with 11 bases left between them. Looked up from germline, CDR1 is MNHNS and CDR2 is SASEGT. The DNA of the CDR3 is TGTGCCAGCAGACAGGGGGGGACCTACGAGCAGTACTTC. Encoded protein: CASRQGGTYEQYF.

In the case of this clonotype: The junction does not match germline at one end; this may be a read error. This chain connects TRBV3-1 to TRBJ1-3, with D unresolved. Per the germline V gene, CDR1 is LGHDT and CDR2 is YNNKEL (reference sequence). The CDR3 runs 15 residues. The CDR3 sequence is CASSRQDPSGHTIYF. The CDR3 DNA follows: TGTGCCAGCAGCCGGCAGGATCCTTCTGGACACACCATATATTTT.

This clonotype has more than one count but fewer than ten. The chain has TRBV5-6 and TRBJ1-5; perhaps TRBD1 as D (6 bases). The CDR3 loop spans 18 amino acids. Germline-derived CDR1 and CDR2 are SGHDT and YYEEEE. The germline V and J ends were trimmed by 4 bases and 3 bases, with 23 bases remaining between them. CDR3 loop: CASSLGVGGGGYNQPQHF. CDR3 bases: TGTGCCAGCAGCCTAGGCGTTGGAGGGGGAGGTTACAATCAGCCCCAGCATTTT.

This chain links TRBV6-5 with TRBJ2-1; D remains ambiguous. The germline gives CDR1 MNHEY, CDR2 SVGAGI. This CDR3 spans 13 amino acids. With 0 bases removed from V and 10 bases from J, the gap between germline ends came to 10 bases. CDR3 region: CASSYSSLVEQFF. In nucleotides, the CDR3 is TGTGCCAGCAGTTACTCGAGCTTAGTGGAGCAGTTCTTC.